The 19 T cell receptor beta chains below were found in one sample sequenced in a study of cytomegalovirus exposure and HLA in healthy donors. The PCR was carried out with 60 Vbeta primers and 13 Jbeta primers. TCRdb's table, derived via immunoSEQ multiplex PCR, lists solely in-frame clones and lacks some. This sample yields 100,000 to 120,000 clones, of which about 64% are seen a single time; almost 8.5% belongs to the top ten. Sequencing was carried out using PBMCs. These receptors came from a young man in good health and CMV-seropositive.

This chain joins TRBV7-9 and TRBJ1-6; D call uncertain. The CDR3 is 17 residues long. The V end lost 5 bases, the J end lost 1 base, and 15 bases lay between the germline ends. Looked up from germline, CDR1 is SEHNR and CDR2 is FQNEAQ (reference sequence). CDR3 nucleotides: TGTGCCAGCAGCCCCCGAGAGGGCCTATCCTATAATTCACCCCTCCACTTT. Translating it yields CASSPREGLSYNSPLHF. The full variable domain, with the rest looked up from reference TRBV7-9 and TRBJ1-6, is DTGVSQNPRHKITKRGQNVTFRCDPISEHNRLYWYRQTLGQGPEFLTYFQNEAQLEKSRLLSDRFSAERPKGSFSTLEIQRTEQGDSAMYLCASSPREGLSYNSPLHFGNGTRLTVT.

There are a few counts of this clone. The V gene is TRBV10-2, the J gene TRBJ2-5, with D perhaps TRBD2 (5 bases). The germline CDR1 and CDR2 sequences are WSHSY and SAAADI. The CDR3 is made up of 15 amino acids. V lost 6 bases, J lost 1 base, and 15 bases lay in between. DNA of the CDR3: TGCGCCAGCAGAGTGTTGGCTACTAGCCAAGAGACCCAGTACTTC. It specifies CASRVLATSQETQYF.

This clone has a single count. The V gene is TRBV5-6, the J gene TRBJ1-5, with 7 nucleotides matching TRBD1. Germline lookup yields CDR1 SGHDT and CDR2 YYEEEE. The CDR3 runs to 12 residues. The V segment lost 4 bases and the J segment 6 bases; nucleotides outside the gene matches: 1. The CDR3 region is CASSQGGQPQHF. CDR3 coding DNA: TGTGCCAGCAGCCAGGGGGGTCAGCCCCAGCATTTT.

V gene TRBV9 combines with J gene TRBJ1-4; 8 bases match TRBD1. The germline V gene has CDR1 SGDLS and CDR2 YYNGEE. CDR3 length: 14 residues. Trimming removed 4 bases from V and 6 bases from J; junction bases left unmatched: 5. The CDR3 here is CASSSGQGDEKLFF. CDR3 coding DNA: TGTGCCAGCAGCTCAGGACAGGGCGATGAAAAACTGTTTTTT.

This clone appeared once. This chain uses TRBV29-1 with TRBJ1-3; 8 bases are a match to TRBD1. This CDR3 has 12 amino acids. V lost 5 bases, J lost 5 bases, and 2 bases stayed unmatched. The germline gives CDR1 SQVTM, CDR2 ANQGSEA. CDR3 sequence (DNA): TGCAGCGTTCGGACAGGGAGAAACACCATATATTTT. The encoded protein is CSVRTGRNTIYF.

This clone was counted a few times. The chain employs TRBV29-1 and TRBJ2-4; 7 bases agree with TRBD1. The germline gives CDR1 SQVTM, CDR2 ANQGSEA. Trimming took 3 bases from V and 7 from J; bases not matched to a gene: 0. The CDR3 extends over 11 amino acids. CDR3 bases: TGCAGCGTTGAGACAGGGAACATTCAGTACTTC. It translates to CSVETGNIQYF.

The chain is built from TRBV27 and TRBJ2-3; D might be TRBD1 (6 bases). Germline values: CDR1 MNHEY, CDR2 SMNVEV (reference sequence). Trimming took off 7 bases at V and 2 bases at J, with 16 bases between the two ends. This CDR3 comprises 15 residues. CDR3 protein: CASIEDSRYTDTQYF. The CDR3 nucleotides are TGTGCCAGCATCGAGGACAGCAGATACACAGATACGCAGTATTTT.

The V call is TRBV6-1, the J call TRBJ2-7; 10 nucleotides match TRBD1. V lost 3 bases, J lost 6 bases, and 8 bases stayed unmatched. The germline V gene encodes CDR1 MNHNS and CDR2 SASEGT. This CDR3 region has 15 residues. The CDR3 DNA sequence: TGTGCCAGCAGTGATTCCGGGACAGGGGCTTGCGAGCAGTACGTC. Protein: CASSDSGTGACEQYV.

Details on this clone: The limits of the CDR3 on the DNA are not certain, so only TCRdb's listed CDR3 is given. This chain uses TRBV7-9 with TRBJ1-2. Both ends counted, the CDR3 spans 15 residues. Per germline, CDR1 SEHNR and CDR2 FQNEAQ (reference sequence). Here the CDR3 reads CASSFGVGSPRVQTF.

This clone showed up just once. V usage is TRBV6-5 and J usage is TRBJ1-2; D unresolved. CDR1 is MNHEY, CDR2 SVGAGI, per germline. The CDR3 has 14 amino acids. V lost 6 bases and J lost 2, with 13 bases in between. This CDR3 is CASSPAGGNYGYTF. Here the CDR3 DNA reads TGTGCCAGCAGCCCCGCGGGCGGGAACTATGGCTACACCTTC.

This clone appeared once. The CDR3 region is CASSLLRTGRAFF. CDR3 DNA: TGTGCCAGCAGCTTACTCCGGACAGGGAGAGCTTTCTTT. The chain combines TRBV7-2 with TRBJ1-1; 8 bases fit TRBD1. The V segment lost 2 bases and the J segment 10 bases; nucleotides outside the gene matches: 6. The CDR3 sequence is 13 residues long. Looked up from germline, CDR1 is SGHTA and CDR2 is FQGNSA. Together with reference TRBV7-2 and TRBJ1-1, the CDR3 gives the full variable domain: GAGVSQSPSNKVTEKGKDVELRCDPISGHTALYWYRQSLGQGLEFLIYFQGNSAPDKSGLPSDRFSAERTGGSVSTLTIQRTQQEDSAVYLCASSLLRTGRAFFGQGTRLTVV.

This chain links TRBV5-1 with TRBJ1-5; D gene unclear. The germline V gene has CDR1 SGHRS and CDR2 YFSETQ. Deletions cut 9 bases from V and 0 bases from J, with 16 bases between. This CDR3 contains 15 residues. The CDR3 sequence: CAIPGGSYSNQPQHF. The DNA for the CDR3 is TGCGCCATCCCGGGAGGCTCTTATAGCAATCAGCCCCAGCATTTT.

The count of this clone is one. J is TRBJ2-5 and V is TRBV13, with 8 bases identical to TRBD2. V shed 5 bases and J 2 bases; nucleotides not matched to a gene: 7. The CDR3 runs to 15 residues. Germline CDR1 reads PRHDT; CDR2 reads FYEKMQ (reference sequence). The CDR3: CASSLERGRQETQYF. Here the CDR3 DNA reads TGTGCCAGCAGCCTAGAGCGGGGGAGACAAGAGACCCAGTACTTC.

This chain uses TRBV18 with TRBJ2-7, with TRBD1 matching 7 bases. Germline lookup yields CDR1 KGHSH and CDR2 LQKENI. This CDR3 has 16 amino acids. V lost 1 base to trimming and J lost 0 bases; unmatched junction nucleotides: 6. The CDR3 sequence is CASSPRLQGSSYEQYV. The DNA for the CDR3 is TGTGCCAGCTCACCACGATTACAGGGGAGCTCCTACGAGCAGTACGTC.

This sequence joins TRBV6-1 and TRBJ2-7, with a possible D match to TRBD1 (6 bases). CDR1 MNHNS and CDR2 SASEGT come from the germline V gene. V gave up 7 bases and J gave up 2 bases, with 15 bases separating them. The CDR3 is 14 amino acids. CDR3 DNA sequence: TGTGCCAGCATCCGAGACAGGCAAACCTACGAGCAGTACTTC. Translating it yields CASIRDRQTYEQYF.

The CDR3 DNA sequence: TGTGCCAGCAGCTCCCTGGGGGACACATCTAATGAAAAACTGTTTTTT. It encodes CASSSLGDTSNEKLFF. The rearrangement uses TRBV5-6 and TRBJ1-4, with D perhaps TRBD1 (6 bases). CDR3 length: 16 amino acids. Germline-derived CDR1 and CDR2 are SGHDT and YYEEEE. V lost 3 bases and J lost 3, with 15 bases in between. The variable domain in full, completed from reference TRBV5-6 and TRBJ1-4, reads DAGVTQSPTHLIKTRGQQVTLRCSPKSGHDTVSWYQQALGQGPQFIFQYYEEEERQRGNFPDRFSGHQFPNYSSELNVNALLLGDSALYLCASSSLGDTSNEKLFFGSGTQLSVL.

The chain joins TRBV19 to TRBJ1-6; D remains ambiguous. This CDR3 is built from 15 residues. Per the germline V gene, CDR1 is LNHDA and CDR2 is SQIVND (reference sequence). The ends were cut back, 3 bases at V and 7 bases at J, with 13 bases in the middle. CDR3 DNA: TGTGCCAGTAGTATGAGAGAACGTAAAAATTCACCCCTCCACTTT. It is translated as CASSMRERKNSPLHF.

To note about this clone: Other nucleotide sequences from this sample produce the same CDR3. The V and J genes are TRBV28 and TRBJ1-5; TRBD1 might be the D (5 bases). Per germline, CDR1 MDHEN and CDR2 SYDVKM. The V and J ends lost 6 bases and 6 bases respectively, with 9 bases between them. This CDR3 region has 12 residues. CDR3 bases: TGTGCCAGCAGCACGGGGGGTCAGCCCCAGCATTTT. Amino acids: CASSTGGQPQHF.

This clone was seen a few times. The rearrangement links TRBV6-1 to TRBJ1-5; D call uncertain. Germline V CDR1 and CDR2: MNHNS, SASEGT. Trimming stripped 6 bases from V and 9 bases from J, with 12 bases between. CDR3 length: 12 amino acids. CDR3 DNA sequence: TGTGCCAGCAGAGTCACAGATTTGCCCCAGCATTTT. It specifies CASRVTDLPQHF.